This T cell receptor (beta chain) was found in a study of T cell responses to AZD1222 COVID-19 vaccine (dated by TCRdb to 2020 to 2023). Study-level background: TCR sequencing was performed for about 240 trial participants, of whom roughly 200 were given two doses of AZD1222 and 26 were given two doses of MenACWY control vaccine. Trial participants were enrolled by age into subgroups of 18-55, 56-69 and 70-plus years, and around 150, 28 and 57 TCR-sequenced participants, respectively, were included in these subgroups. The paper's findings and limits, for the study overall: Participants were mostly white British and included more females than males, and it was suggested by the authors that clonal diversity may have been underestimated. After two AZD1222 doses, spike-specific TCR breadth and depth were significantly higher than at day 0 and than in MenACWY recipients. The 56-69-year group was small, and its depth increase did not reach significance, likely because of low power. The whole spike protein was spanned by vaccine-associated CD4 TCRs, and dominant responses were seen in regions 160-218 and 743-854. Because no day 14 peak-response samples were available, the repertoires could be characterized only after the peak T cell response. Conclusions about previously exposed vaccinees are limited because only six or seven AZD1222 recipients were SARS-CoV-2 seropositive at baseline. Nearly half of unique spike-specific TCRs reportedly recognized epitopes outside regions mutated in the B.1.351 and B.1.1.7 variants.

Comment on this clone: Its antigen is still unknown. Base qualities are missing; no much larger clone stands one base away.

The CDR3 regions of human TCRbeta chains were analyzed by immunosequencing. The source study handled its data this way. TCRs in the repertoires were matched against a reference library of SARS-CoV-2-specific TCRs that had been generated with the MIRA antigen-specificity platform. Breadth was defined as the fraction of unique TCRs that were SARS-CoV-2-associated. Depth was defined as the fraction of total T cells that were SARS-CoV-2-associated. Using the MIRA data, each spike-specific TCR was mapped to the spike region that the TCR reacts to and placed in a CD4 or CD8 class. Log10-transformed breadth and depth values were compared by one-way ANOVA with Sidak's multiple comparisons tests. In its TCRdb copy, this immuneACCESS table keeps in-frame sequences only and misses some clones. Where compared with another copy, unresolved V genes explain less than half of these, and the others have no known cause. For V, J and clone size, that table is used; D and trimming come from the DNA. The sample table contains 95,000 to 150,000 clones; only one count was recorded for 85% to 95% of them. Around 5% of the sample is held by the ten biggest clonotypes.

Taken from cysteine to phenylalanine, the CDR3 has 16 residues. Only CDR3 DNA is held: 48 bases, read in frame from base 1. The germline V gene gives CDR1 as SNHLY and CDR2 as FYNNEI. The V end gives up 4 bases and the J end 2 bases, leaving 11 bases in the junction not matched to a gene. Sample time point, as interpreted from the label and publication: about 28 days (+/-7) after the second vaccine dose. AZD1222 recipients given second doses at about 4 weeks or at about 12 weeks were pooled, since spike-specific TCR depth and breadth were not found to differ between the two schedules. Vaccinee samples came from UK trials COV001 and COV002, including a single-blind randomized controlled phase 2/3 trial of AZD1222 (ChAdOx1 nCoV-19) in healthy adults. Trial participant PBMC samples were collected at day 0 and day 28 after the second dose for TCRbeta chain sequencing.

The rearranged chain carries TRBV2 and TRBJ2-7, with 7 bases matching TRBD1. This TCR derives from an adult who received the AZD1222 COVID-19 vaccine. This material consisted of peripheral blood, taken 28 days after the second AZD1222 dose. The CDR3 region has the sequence CASSVSGGLFAYEQYF. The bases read TGTGCCAGCAGTGTGTCAGGGGGTTTATTTGCCTACGAGCAGTACTTC.